This T cell receptor beta chain is drawn from a study of T cell responses to AZD1222 COVID-19 vaccine. The germline CDR1 and CDR2 sequences are SGHAT and FQNNGV. The V segment lost 3 bases and the J segment 3 bases; nucleotides outside the gene matches: 5. The CDR3 loop spans 14 amino acids. TCRdb's table, derived via immunoSEQ multiplex PCR, lists solely in-frame clones and lacks some. The table includes approximately 100,000 clones, over 75% detected once. This TCR derives from an adult who received the AZD1222 COVID-19 vaccine. This chain joins TRBV11-2 and TRBJ2-7; 7 bases align to TRBD2. Sequenced material: peripheral blood, taken 28 days after the second AZD1222 dose. The CDR3 region has the DNA TGTGCCAGCAGCTTCCCGCGGGAGCACTACGAGCAGTACTTC. Encoded protein: CASSFPREHYEQYF.